Listed below are T cell receptor beta chains from one sample, sequenced in a study of cytomegalovirus exposure and HLA in healthy donors. The protocol was immunoSEQ multiplex PCR, while the TCRdb copy is restricted to in-frame clones and leaves out a portion. The table lists about 150,000 clones, around 83% of them singletons. Sequenced: PBMCs. These receptors were taken from a human donor in good health. CDR3s include the opening cysteine and the closing phenylalanine or tryptophan. A D gene is named only where the DNA matches it firmly. The size entry is marked missing in some rows and otherwise reads once, few, many or a size class.

V gene	D gene	clone size	J gene	CDR3 protein	CDR3 DNA
TRBV7-9	-	-	TRBJ1-4	CASSLSGATNEKLFF	TGTGCCAGCAGCTTAAGCGGGGCAACTAATGAAAAACTGTTTTTT
TRBV5-1	TRBD2	-	TRBJ2-1	CASSSSGGLYNEQFF	TGCGCCAGCAGCAGTAGCGGGGGTCTTTACAATGAGCAGTTCTTC
TRBV13	TRBD1	-	TRBJ2-3	CASSSGQGLVFEDTQYF	TGTGCCAGCAGCTCGGGACAGGGATTGGTATTTGAGGATACGCAGTATTTT
TRBV29-1	TRBD2	-	TRBJ2-3	CSGLLAGRTDTQYF	TGCAGCGGTCTACTAGCGGGTCGCACAGATACGCAGTATTTT
TRBV30	TRBD2	-	TRBJ2-3	CAWSVLRTSGIGDTQYF	TGTGCCTGGAGTGTACTCAGGACTAGCGGGATCGGGGATACGCAGTATTTT
TRBV14	-	-	TRBJ2-1	CASSQAWLAAYNEQFF	TGTGCCAGCAGCCAAGCTTGGCTAGCAGCTTACAATGAGCAGTTCTTC
TRBV15	TRBD1	-	TRBJ2-7	CATSSVTGTGGRSYEQYF	TGTGCCACCAGCAGTGTAACCGGGACAGGGGGGAGATCCTACGAGCAGTACTTC
TRBV7-2	-	once	TRBJ1-3	CASSTLQQGTGNTIYF	TGTGCCAGCAGCACCTTACAACAGGGAACTGGAAACACCATATATTTT
TRBV7-8	TRBD2	once	TRBJ2-7	CASSFTLRGRERAYEQYF	TGTGCCAGCAGCTTTACCCTTCGAGGGCGGGAGAGGGCCTACGAGCAGTACTTC
TRBV28	-	once	TRBJ2-1	CASSYPQLLRTPGEQFF	TGTGCCAGCAGTTATCCTCAACTCCTGCGAACCCCTGGTGAGCAGTTCTTC
TRBV9	TRBD1	-	TRBJ2-1	CASSPRGETGLNEQFF	TGTGCCAGCAGCCCTAGAGGGGAGACAGGGCTGAATGAGCAGTTCTTC
TRBV7-3	TRBD1	once	TRBJ2-1	CASSLKGASENEQFF	TGTGCCAGCAGCTTAAAGGGGGCATCGGAGAATGAGCAGTTCTTC
TRBV4-3	TRBD1	once	TRBJ1-1	CASSRADRGVSNTEAFF	TGCGCCAGCAGCCGAGCCGACAGGGGAGTTTCGAACACTGAAGCTTTCTTT
TRBV7-8	-	once	TRBJ1-2	CASSPLTGDYGYTF	TGTGCCAGCAGCCCCCTTACGGGAGACTATGGCTACACCTTC
TRBV5-4	TRBD2	once	TRBJ2-7	CASSLLGAGGSYEQYF	TGTGCCAGCAGCCTCCTGGGAGCGGGAGGGTCCTACGAGCAGTACTTC